What follows are 16 T cell receptor beta chains derived from one specimen sequenced in a study of T cells after yellow fever vaccination (dated by TCRdb to between 2017 and 2020). Read against the paper, the sample's treatment or condition label means: live attenuated yellow fever vaccine strain. The library was made by 5' RACE. Instrument on record: Illumina HiSeq 2500. TCRdb trimmed public reads at Q25 via fastp, called clones via MiXCR and kept in-frame beta chains. Each entry merges the rows of one CDR3 protein and shows their most common DNA and genes. The sample profile shows about 360,000 distinct CDR3 sequences; under 7.5% of them were found once. The ten largest clonotypes hold 15% of the sample. Sequencing was performed on PBMCs, taken 5 days after the yellow fever booster vaccination. Receptors originate from a man aged 25-45 years who received the YFV17D yellow fever vaccine.

This clonotype was observed at least ten times. The V gene is TRBV2, the J gene TRBJ2-1, with unresolved D. The CDR3 covers 10 residues. V shed 6 bases and J shed 6 bases, with 3 bases lying between them. The germline V gene encodes CDR1 SNHLY and CDR2 FYNNEI. Here the CDR3 reads CASRTNEQFF. DNA for the CDR3: TGTGCCAGCAGGACCAATGAGCAGTTCTTC.

V and J are TRBV29-1 and TRBJ2-2; no definite D call. V was trimmed by 7 bases and J by 5 bases, leaving 8 bases between them. This CDR3 spans 11 amino acids. Germline V CDR1 and CDR2: SQVTM, ANQGSEA. CDR3 sequence (DNA): TGCAGCGGAACACAGACCGGGGAGCTGTTTTTT. Protein sequence: CSGTQTGELFF.

This clonotype has more than one count but fewer than ten. The rearrangement joins TRBV3-1 to TRBJ1-2; D gene uncertain. Trimming took 1 base from V and 6 from J, leaving 3 bases between them. CDR3 size: 11 residues. CDR1 is LGHDT, CDR2 YNNKEL, per germline (reference sequence). The CDR3 nucleotides read TGTGCCAGCAGCCAAGTTAATGGCTACACCTTC. Protein: CASSQVNGYTF.

At least ten counts were recorded for this clonotype. The chain carries TRBV29-1 and TRBJ2-3; D perhaps matches TRBD1 (6 bases). V gave up 8 bases and J gave up 0 bases, with 15 bases separating them. Germline V gene lookup returns CDR1 SQVTM and CDR2 ANQGSEA. The CDR3 covers 14 residues. CDR3 in amino acids: CSFLRGLSTDTQYF. DNA for the CDR3: TGCAGCTTCCTCAGGGGTTTAAGCACAGATACGCAGTATTTT.

The chain combines TRBV20-1 with TRBJ1-2, with 8 bases matching TRBD1. The CDR3 runs 13 residues. J gave up 8 bases and V 5 bases, and 10 bases lay outside the gene matches. Germline V gene lookup returns CDR1 DFQATT and CDR2 SNEGSKA (reference sequence). For the CDR3, the DNA is TGCAGTGCTCCGGGACAGGCCATGAACGGCTACACCTTC. This translates into CSAPGQAMNGYTF.

The chain employs TRBV7-9 and TRBJ2-1, with D possibly being TRBD2 (5 bases). CDR3 length: 11 amino acids. V was trimmed by 8 bases and J by 6 bases, leaving 8 bases between them. Germline assignment: CDR1 SEHNR and CDR2 FQNEAQ (reference sequence). The CDR3 DNA follows: TGTGCCAGCCGGCGGGCCAATGAGCAGTTCTTC. It yields the protein CASRRANEQFF. Based on the CDR3 plus reference TRBV7-9 and TRBJ2-1, the full variable domain is DTGVSQNPRHKITKRGQNVTFRCDPISEHNRLYWYRQTLGQGPEFLTYFQNEAQLEKSRLLSDRFSAERPKGSFSTLEIQRTEQGDSAMYLCASRRANEQFFGPGTRLTVL.

This clonotype was recorded at least ten times. The rearrangement links TRBV7-2 to TRBJ2-3; D is possibly TRBD2 (6 bases). Germline CDR1 is SGHTA and CDR2 is FQGNSA. V was shortened by 5 bases and J by 10 bases, with 16 bases between the two germline ends. This CDR3 has 13 residues. The CDR3 DNA follows: TGTGCCAGCAGCCCCAGGAGGGGAGAAGCGCAGTATTTT. Protein sequence: CASSPRRGEAQYF.

The chain links TRBV12-3 or TRBV12-4 to TRBJ2-5; D is ambiguous. This CDR3 region has 12 residues. Trimming removed 4 bases from V and 7 bases from J, with 10 bases in between. DNA of the CDR3: TGTGCCAGCAGTTCCTCCTTAGGGACCCAGTACTTC. Translation gives CASSSSLGTQYF.

DNA for the CDR3: TGTGCCAGCAGCACGACAGGTAGGGGGTACAATGAGCAGTTCTTC. Translation gives CASSTTGRGYNEQFF. This chain uses TRBV13 with TRBJ2-1; D is possibly TRBD1 (6 bases). V lost 5 bases and J lost 4, with 15 bases in between. The CDR3 is 15 residues long. From germline, CDR1 is PRHDT and CDR2 FYEKMQ (reference sequence).

This clonotype was detected many times. The genes are TRBV3-1 and TRBJ1-1, with D possibly TRBD1 on 5 matching bases. The germline V gene has CDR1 LGHDT and CDR2 YNNKEL (reference sequence). The length of the CDR3 is 13 residues. V dropped 7 bases and J dropped 5 bases, with 14 bases sitting between them. CDR3 bases: TGTGCCAGCACCGACTCGGGGGGGACTGAAGCTTTCTTT. The encoded protein is CASTDSGGTEAFF. The complete variable domain, with remaining parts taken from reference TRBV3-1 and TRBJ1-1, reads DTAVSQTPKYLVTQMGNDKSIKCEQNLGHDTMYWYKQDSKKFLKIMFSYNNKELIINETVPNRFSPKSPDKAHLNLHINSLELGDSAVYFCASTDSGGTEAFFGQGTRLTVV.

This clonotype turned up a few times. DNA of the CDR3: TGTGCCAGCAGTTTTGCAGTGAACACTGAAGCTTTCTTT. The encoded protein is CASSFAVNTEAFF. V usage is TRBV6-2 or TRBV6-3 and J usage is TRBJ1-1; D is uncertain. Germline-derived CDR1 and CDR2 are MNHEY and SVGEGT. The CDR3 contains 13 residues. V was clipped by 4 bases and J by 0 bases, with 6 bases between them.

This clonotype was recorded many times. The chain combines TRBV21-1 with TRBJ1-2. TRBV21-1 is a pseudogene locus. The CDR3 covers 18 residues. The CDR3 is CASTPDRGISGGDYGYTF. In nucleotides, the CDR3 is TGTGCCAGCACCCCCGATAGGGGAATTAGCGGCGGGGACTATGGCTACACCTTC.

The rearrangement uses TRBV7-6 and TRBJ2-3; D gene uncertain. From germline, CDR1 is SGHVS and CDR2 FNYEAQ. The V end was cut by 1 base, the J end by 0 bases, with 14 bases between. This CDR3 comprises 17 residues. The CDR3: CASSLEVQQTSTDTQYF. The DNA of the CDR3 is TGTGCCAGCAGCTTAGAAGTCCAGCAAACTAGCACAGATACGCAGTATTTT.

V gene TRBV12-3 or TRBV12-4 combines with J gene TRBJ2-7, with a weak D call TRBD2 (5 bases). This CDR3 is built from 13 residues. Trimming took 7 bases from V and 0 from J, leaving 10 bases between them. The CDR3 DNA reads TGTGCCAGCAAGGAGCGGAACTCCTACGAGCAGTACTTC. Its translation is CASKERNSYEQYF.

The chain recombines TRBV7-2 with TRBJ2-7; D is ambiguous. Looked up from germline, CDR1 is SGHTA and CDR2 is FQGNSA. Trimming stripped 1 base from V and 2 bases from J, with 15 bases between. This CDR3 comprises 16 residues. The CDR3 is CASSLVKQISAYEQYF. The DNA of the CDR3 is TGTGCCAGCAGCTTAGTTAAACAGATCAGTGCCTACGAGCAGTACTTC.

The chain links TRBV12-3 or TRBV12-4 to TRBJ2-2; tentative D call: TRBD1 (6 bases). Trimming stripped 5 bases from V and 6 bases from J, with 10 bases between. The length of the CDR3 is 13 residues. This CDR3 reads CASSPTGSGELFF. CDR3 nucleotides: TGTGCCAGCAGTCCTACAGGGTCCGGGGAGCTGTTTTTT.